A single sample is the source of the 25 T cell receptor beta chains below, sequenced in a study of T cell responses to AZD1222 COVID-19 vaccine. Profiled with immunoSEQ multiplex PCR; TCRdb holds only in-frame clones, not every one. The data contain 120,000 to 150,000 clones, 92% of them seen just once; the ten biggest clones take up 2.5% to 3.5%. The source material was peripheral blood, sampled on day 0 of AZD1222 vaccination. The receptors here all came from an adult in good health.

The rearrangement uses TRBV28 and TRBJ1-1, with 12 positions matching TRBD1. The CDR3 has 17 amino acids. The germline V gene has CDR1 MDHEN and CDR2 SYDVKM. J gave up 1 base and V 7 bases, and 10 bases lay outside the gene matches. CDR3 sequence (DNA): TGTGCCAGCAACCTAGGGACAGGGGGCCGAACGAACACTGAAGCTTTCTTT. Its protein is CASNLGTGGRTNTEAFF.

V is TRBV11-3 and J is TRBJ2-2, with TRBD1 matching over 8 bases. The length of the CDR3 is 15 residues. Germline values: CDR1 SGHNT, CDR2 YENEEA. J gave up 7 bases and V 5 bases, and 9 bases lay outside the gene matches. CDR3 bases: TGTGCCAGCAGCGTCTCCAGGGGGCCGGGCGGGGAGCTGTTTTTT. It encodes CASSVSRGPGGELFF.

The rearrangement links TRBV6-4 to TRBJ1-5; D call uncertain. Trimming removed 3 bases from V and 4 bases from J, with 10 bases in between. The CDR3 spans 14 residues. Germline lookup yields CDR1 MRHNA and CDR2 SNTAGT. CDR3 sequence: CASSEGTANQPQHF. The CDR3 DNA reads as TGTGCCAGCAGTGAAGGTACGGCGAATCAGCCCCAGCATTTT.

The chain is built from TRBV27 and TRBJ2-1, with D possibly matching TRBD2 (5 bases). Looked up from germline, CDR1 is MNHEY and CDR2 is SMNVEV (reference sequence). Trimming took off 4 bases at V and 1 base at J, with 11 bases between the two ends. The CDR3 covers 15 residues. The CDR3 DNA sequence: TGTGCCAGCAGTTCGGCGGGCTGGTCCTACAATGAGCAGTTCTTC. Translation gives CASSSAGWSYNEQFF.

The chain combines TRBV19 with TRBJ1-6; 11 bases agree with TRBD1. The CDR3 totals 15 residues. The J segment lost 10 bases and the V segment lost 5 bases, leaving 7 bases of the junction unmatched. Germline CDR1 reads LNHDA; CDR2 reads SQIVND (reference sequence). CDR3 nucleotide sequence: TGTGCCAGTAGTCCCCGGACAGGGGGCGCGTCACCCCTCCACTTT. Translated: CASSPRTGGASPLHF.

The rearrangement links TRBV7-8 to TRBJ1-3; 11 bases are a match to TRBD1. The CDR3 runs to 16 residues. The germline V gene encodes CDR1 SGHVS and CDR2 FQNEAQ. The V segment lost 5 bases and the J segment 2 bases; nucleotides outside the gene matches: 5. DNA for the CDR3: TGTGCCAGCAGCCCACAGGGACAGGGGGCTGGAAACACCATATATTTT. Translating it yields CASSPQGQGAGNTIYF.

The rearrangement uses TRBV5-8 and TRBJ2-1, with 11 bases identical to TRBD2. Germline V gene lookup returns CDR1 SGHTS and CDR2 YDEGEE. CDR3 length: 14 amino acids. J lost 4 bases, V lost 7 bases, and 4 bases had no gene match. The CDR3 is CASLGLAAYNEQFF. In DNA form, the CDR3 reads TGTGCCAGCCTGGGACTAGCGGCTTACAATGAGCAGTTCTTC.

The chain couples TRBV7-6 to TRBJ2-1; 8 bases map to TRBD2. Germline V gives CDR1 SGHVS, CDR2 FNYEAQ. There are 16 residues in the CDR3. The ends lost 4 bases at V and 7 bases at J; junction bases unmatched: 12. CDR3: CASSSTGTSSINEQFF. The CDR3 nucleotides are TGTGCCAGCAGCTCGACCGGGACTAGTTCCATTAATGAGCAGTTCTTC.

This chain uses TRBV19 with TRBJ1-2; D is possibly TRBD1 (5 bases). V gave up 2 bases and J gave up 8 bases, with 21 bases separating them. The CDR3 is 16 amino acids. Per germline, CDR1 LNHDA and CDR2 SQIVND (reference sequence). The CDR3 region is CASSILRQNLGGGYTF. The CDR3 DNA follows: TGTGCCAGTAGTATACTTCGGCAGAACCTCGGGGGGGGCTACACCTTC.

The rearrangement joins TRBV27 to TRBJ2-7, with 9 positions matching TRBD1. The ends lost 4 bases at V and 6 bases at J; junction bases unmatched: 10. The CDR3 consists of 15 residues. Germline V gives CDR1 MNHEY, CDR2 SMNVEV (reference sequence). The CDR3 region has the DNA TGTGCCAGCAGTTGGGGGACAGGGTCAGCCGGCGAGCAGTACTTC. Amino acids: CASSWGTGSAGEQYF.

The chain links TRBV29-1 to TRBJ2-7; the match to TRBD2 covers 8 bases. With 6 bases clipped from V and 4 bases from J, the junction kept 8 bases outside the gene matches. From germline, CDR1 is SQVTM and CDR2 ANQGSEA. CDR3 length: 13 amino acids. The CDR3 protein is CSVGAGGVYEQYF. CDR3 nucleotide sequence: TGCAGCGTGGGTGCGGGAGGAGTGTACGAGCAGTACTTC.

This chain links TRBV30 with TRBJ2-3; 7 bases are a match to TRBD2. This CDR3 has 11 amino acids. Trimming took 3 bases from V and 6 from J; bases not matched to a gene: 0. Germline V gene lookup returns CDR1 GTSNPN and CDR2 SVGIG (reference sequence). The CDR3 region has the DNA TGTGCCTGGAGGGGAGGGGATACGCAGTATTTT. It specifies CAWRGGDTQYF.

The chain links TRBV11-2 to TRBJ2-2; unclear D gene. CDR1 is SGHAT and CDR2 is FQNNGV in the germline V gene. V lost 5 bases to trimming and J lost 5 bases, with 15 bases between them. CDR3 length: 15 amino acids. The CDR3 bases are TGTGCCAGCAGCCCGTCGAAATTAGGGACCGGGGAGCTGTTTTTT. It encodes CASSPSKLGTGELFF.

V and J are TRBV24-1 and TRBJ1-2, with 7 nucleotides matching TRBD1. Germline assignment: CDR1 KGHDR and CDR2 SFDVKD. With V trimmed by 5 bases and J by 0 bases, 8 bases remained unmatched. The CDR3 loop spans 16 amino acids. The CDR3, as DNA: TGTGCCACCAGTGCCCCCTCCCAGGGGGCTAACTATGGCTACACCTTC. Translating it yields CATSAPSQGANYGYTF.

This clone came up once. V is TRBV21-1 and J is TRBJ2-1; the DNA was not compared with TRBD2, the D call given in the table. TRBV21-1 represents a pseudogene. The CDR3 loop spans 16 amino acids. The CDR3 sequence is CASSKGPQRERNEQFF. The CDR3 DNA reads as TGTGCCAGCAGCAAAGGTCCCCAGCGGGAGCGCAATGAGCAGTTCTTC.

V is TRBV21-1 and J is TRBJ1-2. TRBV21-1 corresponds to a pseudogene. CDR3 length equals 14 residues. The CDR3 loop is CAKTRASSNYGYTF. The CDR3 DNA reads TGTGCCAAAACCCGGGCCTCGAGCAACTATGGCTACACCTTC.

The V call is TRBV4-2, the J call TRBJ1-1; a possible D gene is TRBD1 (6 bases). This CDR3 has 15 residues. Germline V gene data show CDR1 as LGHNA and CDR2 as YNFKEQ. Trimming took off 4 bases at V and 9 bases at J, with 21 bases between the two ends. CDR3 DNA: TGTGCCAGCAGCCGCAGACAGGAGCTAAGAGATCAAGCTTTCTTT. This encodes CASSRRQELRDQAFF.

V gene TRBV12-3 or TRBV12-4 combines with J gene TRBJ2-7; perhaps TRBD1 as D (6 bases). V gave up 7 bases and J gave up 3 bases, with 13 bases separating them. This CDR3 comprises 13 residues. CDR3 sequence (DNA): TGTGCCAGCACTTCGGGACACGGCTACGAGCAGTACTTC. Translated, it gives CASTSGHGYEQYF.

The V and J genes are TRBV27 and TRBJ2-2; perhaps TRBD1 as D (6 bases). The CDR3 contains 14 residues. Germline V gene data show CDR1 as MNHEY and CDR2 as SMNVEV (reference sequence). V gave up 6 bases and J gave up 5 bases, with 13 bases separating them. The CDR3 nucleotides are TGTGCCAGCAGATGGGGGCAGAGGACCGGGGAGCTGTTTTTT. It specifies CASRWGQRTGELFF.

This chain connects TRBV30 to TRBJ2-7, with 7 bases fitting TRBD2. Germline CDR1 is GTSNPN and CDR2 is SVGIG (reference sequence). The CDR3 is made up of 15 amino acids. The V and J ends lost 0 bases and 4 bases, in that order; junction bases with no gene match: 9. The CDR3 coding sequence is TGTGCCTGGAGTGTACGGTCTAGCGGCCCATACGAGCAGTACTTC. This gives the protein CAWSVRSSGPYEQYF.

This chain joins TRBV18 and TRBJ1-1, with 7 nucleotides matching TRBD1. The germline V gene encodes CDR1 KGHSH and CDR2 LQKENI. This CDR3 spans 16 amino acids. V trimming: 3 bases; J trimming: 1 base; junction bases outside the gene matches: 8. The CDR3 nucleotides are TGTGCCAGCTCACCGACACCAGGGGGAGAGAACACTGAAGCTTTCTTT. Translating gives CASSPTPGGENTEAFF. The whole variable domain, remainder taken from reference TRBV18 and TRBJ1-1, is NAGVMQNPRHLVRRRGQEARLRCSPMKGHSHVYWYRQLPEEGLKFMVYLQKENIIDESGMPKERFSAEFPKEGPSILRIQQVVRGDSAAYFCASSPTPGGENTEAFFGQGTRLTVV.

The chain recombines TRBV5-1 with TRBJ1-3; perhaps TRBD1 as D (5 bases). The V end lost 4 bases, the J end lost 4 bases, and 18 bases lay between the germline ends. CDR3 size: 16 residues. From germline, CDR1 is SGHRS and CDR2 YFSETQ. The CDR3 spells CASSRGDLGTGNTIYF. CDR3 in DNA: TGCGCCAGCAGCCGGGGGGACCTAGGGACCGGAAACACCATATATTTT.

This clone was seen just once. V usage is TRBV10-3 and J usage is TRBJ1-3, with D maybe TRBD1 (5 bases). The CDR3 contains 15 residues. Trimming removed 8 bases at V and 0 bases at J, with 14 bases between. Germline V gene sequence: CDR1 ENHRY, CDR2 SYGVKD. The CDR3 region is CAIGQGSNSGNTIYF. Here the CDR3 DNA reads TGTGCCATCGGGCAGGGAAGCAACTCTGGAAACACCATATATTTT.

The J gene is TRBJ1-2, the V gene TRBV3-1 (or the pseudogene TRBV3-2); D is uncertain. The length of the CDR3 is 15 residues. The germline V gene encodes CDR1 LGHDT and CDR2 YNNKEL (reference sequence). The V end was cut by 0 bases, the J end by 7 bases, with 15 bases between. The CDR3 bases are TGTGCCAGCAGCCAAGATCGGGTTTCCGGGTCTGGCTACACCTTC. Protein: CASSQDRVSGSGYTF.

This chain links TRBV6-4 with TRBJ1-2, with a tentative D call TRBD1 (5 bases). The CDR3 sequence is 14 residues long. The germline V and J ends were trimmed by 6 bases and 2 bases, with 13 bases remaining between them. The germline V gene encodes CDR1 MRHNA and CDR2 SNTAGT. Written as DNA, the CDR3 is TGTGCCAGCAGATCCCCGGGGGGAAACTATGGCTACACCTTC. It translates to CASRSPGGNYGYTF.